Each of the 15 T cell receptor beta chains below was sequenced from the same sample in a study of blood T cell repertoires in COVID-19. Profiled with immunoSEQ multiplex PCR; TCRdb holds only in-frame clones, not every one. There are about 240,000 clones in the sample; about four fifths occur only once, and approximately 9.6% lies in the top ten. The sample taken for sequencing was peripheral blood. These receptors came from a woman at least 80 years old with acute or convalescent COVID-19.

The chain links TRBV2 to TRBJ2-3; D is possibly TRBD1 (5 bases). V was clipped by 6 bases and J by 2 bases, with 18 bases between them. The length of the CDR3 is 16 residues. CDR1 SNHLY and CDR2 FYNNEI come from the germline V gene. The CDR3 bases are TGTGCCAGCAGGTTCCTCAGGGCGGCTACCACAGATACGCAGTATTTT. It specifies CASRFLRAATTDTQYF.

The chain carries TRBV9 and TRBJ2-2, with TRBD2 matching over 14 bases. V gave up 3 bases and J gave up 2 bases; unmatched junction bases: 9. Germline V CDR1 and CDR2: SGDLS, YYNGEE. The CDR3 sequence is 19 residues long. CDR3 sequence (DNA): TGTGCCAGCAGCGCCCACAGACTAGCGGGGGGGCTAAACACCGGGGAGCTGTTTTTT. This translates into CASSAHRLAGGLNTGELFF.

The chain joins TRBV25-1 to TRBJ2-5, with 8 bases lining up with TRBD1. The CDR3 sequence is 14 residues long. Trimming cost V 3 bases and J 5 bases; bases outside gene matches: 5. In germline, CDR1 is MGHDK, CDR2 SYGVNS. The CDR3 loop reads CASSDPGGWETQYF. The CDR3 region has the DNA TGTGCCAGCAGTGATCCAGGGGGCTGGGAGACCCAGTACTTC.

This clone came up a few times. V and J are TRBV27 and TRBJ1-6, with 8 bases fitting TRBD1. This CDR3 has 15 residues. V was pared by 2 bases and J by 7 bases, with 4 bases of the junction left unmatched. Germline V gene sequence: CDR1 MNHEY, CDR2 SMNVEV (reference sequence). CDR3 sequence: CASSLTGGFNSPLHF. Written as DNA, the CDR3 is TGTGCCAGCAGTTTAACAGGGGGATTCAATTCACCCCTCCACTTT.

The rearrangement links TRBV29-1 to TRBJ2-2; 9 bases agree with TRBD1. CDR3 length equals 15 residues. Germline V CDR1 and CDR2: SQVTM, ANQGSEA. V lost 7 bases to trimming and J lost 1 base; unmatched junction nucleotides: 7. As DNA, the CDR3 is TGCAGCGCCTTACCGGGACAGGGGAACACCGGGGAGCTGTTTTTT. It yields the protein CSALPGQGNTGELFF.

The J gene is TRBJ1-6, the V gene TRBV6-5; TRBD1 is a possible D gene (5 bases). V dropped 0 bases and J dropped 4 bases, with 7 bases sitting between them. The CDR3 is 15 amino acids. CDR1 MNHEY and CDR2 SVGAGI come from the germline V gene. CDR3 sequence: CASSYSTAYNSPLHF. In DNA, the CDR3 is TGTGCCAGCAGTTACTCGACAGCGTATAATTCACCCCTCCACTTT.

The chain combines TRBV7-6 with TRBJ2-2, with TRBD1 as a possible D gene (6 bases). V lost 1 base to trimming and J lost 4 bases, with 13 bases between them. CDR3 length: 16 residues. CDR1 and CDR2 from the germline V gene are SGHVS and FNYEAQ. CDR3 in DNA: TGTGCCAGCAGCTTAGGAGGGACATGGGGCACCGGGGAGCTGTTTTTT. It translates to CASSLGGTWGTGELFF.

The V gene is TRBV5-6, the J gene TRBJ2-3, with 7 positions matching TRBD1. CDR1 is SGHDT, CDR2 YYEEEE, per germline. CDR3 length equals 17 residues. Germline trimming cut 4 bases from V and 0 bases from J; bases unmatched to any gene: 11. DNA for the CDR3: TGTGCCAGCAGCCGGGCCTTACAGGGGTTAAGCACAGATACGCAGTATTTT. Its translation: CASSRALQGLSTDTQYF.

This rearrangement joins TRBV30 to TRBJ2-5; TRBD1 agrees at 7 bases. The length of the CDR3 is 12 residues. V shed 5 bases and J 4 bases; nucleotides not matched to a gene: 4. CDR1 and CDR2 (germline): GTSNPN, SVGIG (reference sequence). In nucleotides, the CDR3 is TGTGCCTGGGGGACAGTTGGAGAGACCCAGTACTTC. Amino acids: CAWGTVGETQYF.

This sequence joins TRBV6-2 or TRBV6-3 and TRBJ1-2; 10 bases line up with TRBD1. The CDR3 totals 17 residues. Per germline, CDR1 MNHEY and CDR2 SVGEGT. Trimming cost V 2 bases and J 3 bases; bases outside gene matches: 9. The CDR3 nucleotides are TGTGCCAGCAGTTACCACACCGGACAGGGGGTTGACTATGGCTACACCTTC. As protein: CASSYHTGQGVDYGYTF.

Remarks on this clone: This sample also contains other DNA sequences that code for the same CDR3. The V gene is TRBV28, the J gene TRBJ1-4; no definite D call. CDR3 length: 14 amino acids. Germline values: CDR1 MDHEN, CDR2 SYDVKM. Trimming stripped 1 base from V and 7 bases from J, with 10 bases between. The CDR3 protein is CASSLSGGGEKLFF. The CDR3 nucleotides are TGTGCCAGCAGTTTATCAGGAGGTGGTGAAAAACTGTTTTTT.

The genes are TRBV19 and TRBJ2-2; 11 bases fit TRBD2. The trim removed 7 bases at V and 4 bases at J, leaving 5 bases unmatched. This CDR3 has 15 residues. The germline V gene encodes CDR1 LNHDA and CDR2 SQIVND (reference sequence). As DNA, the CDR3 is TGTGCCAGTAAGGTAGCGGGGGGGCCCACCGGGGAGCTGTTTTTT. This gives the protein CASKVAGGPTGELFF.

The rearrangement joins TRBV11-2 to TRBJ2-7, with TRBD2 matching over 7 bases. Germline CDR1 is SGHAT and CDR2 is FQNNGV. V shed 3 bases, J shed 2 bases, and the junction held 1 base outside the gene matches. CDR3 length: 13 residues. CDR3 loop: CASSFTSAYEQYF. CDR3 coding DNA: TGTGCCAGCAGCTTCACTAGCGCCTACGAGCAGTACTTC.

V usage is TRBV19 and J usage is TRBJ1-5, with 9 bases matching TRBD1. This CDR3 is 13 amino acids long. CDR1 and CDR2 (germline): LNHDA, SQIVND (reference sequence). Germline trimming cut 7 bases from V and 7 bases from J; bases unmatched to any gene: 5. CDR3 nucleotide sequence: TGTGCCAGTAATACAGGGGGCGCACAGCCCCAGCATTTT. It specifies CASNTGGAQPQHF.

This clone was detected a few times. The chain uses TRBV7-2 and TRBJ1-3; no definite D call. This CDR3 is 13 amino acids long. CDR1 is SGHTA, CDR2 FQGNSA, per germline. The V end was cut by 4 bases, the J end by 9 bases, with 13 bases between. CDR3 sequence reads: CASSSRPRSTIYF. The DNA for the CDR3 is TGTGCCAGCAGCTCACGACCGCGGAGCACCATATATTTT.